This entry describes one T cell receptor beta chain. Antigen unknown. CDR1 SGDLS and CDR2 YYNGEE come from the germline V gene. The V and J ends lost 0 bases and 0 bases, in that order; junction bases with no gene match: 5. This CDR3 has 16 amino acids. These data originate in a study of OX40 agonist ivuxolimab in advanced cancers. Enrollment shut out patients with autoimmune disease history or systemic immunosuppression. TCRdb's copy holds only in-frame clones and misses some; the assay was immunoSEQ multiplex PCR. The sample records under 100,000 clones, under 90% being singletons. Study-wide points: Low normalized clonal expansion also occurred in some nonresponding patients. Researchers report that CD8+ T cells had, on average, more expanded clones than CD4+. Dosing at 0.1 to 3.0 mg/kg was accompanied by clonal expansion of CD4+ and CD8+ blood T cells by week 6.

The chain combines TRBV9 with TRBJ2-5; 7 bases are a match to TRBD1. This sequence originates from an adult with an advanced solid tumor such as melanoma, head and neck, liver or kidney cancer. Sequenced here: CD4+ or CD8+ T cells sorted from blood, sampled in a trial of the OX40 agonist ivuxolimab. CDR3 DNA: TGTGCCAGCAGCGTAGGCCCAGGACAGGACCAAGAGACCCAGTACTTC. Its translation: CASSVGPGQDQETQYF.